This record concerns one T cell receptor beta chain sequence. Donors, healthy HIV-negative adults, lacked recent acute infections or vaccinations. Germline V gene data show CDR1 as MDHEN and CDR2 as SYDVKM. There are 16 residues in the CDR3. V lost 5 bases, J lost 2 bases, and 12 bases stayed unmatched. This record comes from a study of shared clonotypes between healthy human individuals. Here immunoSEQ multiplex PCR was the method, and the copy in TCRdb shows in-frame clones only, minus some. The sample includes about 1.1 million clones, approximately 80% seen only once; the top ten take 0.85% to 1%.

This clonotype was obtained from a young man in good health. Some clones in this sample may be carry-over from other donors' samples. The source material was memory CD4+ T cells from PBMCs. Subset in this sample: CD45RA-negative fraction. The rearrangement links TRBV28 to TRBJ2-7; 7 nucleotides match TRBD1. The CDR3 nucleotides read TGTGCCAGCAGTCCTACATTTGGGCAGGGGGCCTACGAGCAGTACTTC. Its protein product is CASSPTFGQGAYEQYF.